This T cell receptor beta chain comes out of a study of blood T cell repertoires in COVID-19. TCRdb's copy holds only in-frame clones and misses some; the assay was immunoSEQ multiplex PCR. The sample has 50,000 to 60,000 clones, less than 90% seen once. V shed 4 bases and J shed 1 base, with 8 bases lying between them. Germline values: CDR1 MNHEY, CDR2 SVGAGI. The CDR3 consists of 14 residues. This sequence joins TRBV6-5 and TRBJ1-3; D not resolved. The sequencing sample was made of peripheral blood. The TCR was taken from a human donor in a cohort sampled during active COVID-19. Here the CDR3 DNA reads TGTGCCAGCAGTTCCACGGGTTCTGGAAACACCATATATTTT. Amino acids: CASSSTGSGNTIYF.